This T cell receptor beta chain was identified during a study of blood T cell repertoires in COVID-19. Study-level information: The United States, Italy and Spain were the sources of the acute and convalescent COVID-19 samples. T cells, B-cell-depleted T cells, or PBMCs provided the cDNA or gDNA that served as material.

The CDR3 is 14 amino acids. The trim removed 3 bases at V and 4 bases at J, leaving 5 bases unmatched. Germline CDR1 and CDR2: MDHEN and SYDVKM. In the original processing: It was from reference gene primer amplification that nucleated cell counts were estimated. Sequencing used immunoSEQ multiplex PCR; TCRdb keeps in-frame clones, though not all of them. V and J calls and clone size are copied from that table; D and trimming were computed from the DNA. The sample shows about 190,000 clones, 85% to 90% of them seen only once. What was sequenced was peripheral blood. This sequence was found in a human donor in a cohort sampled during active COVID-19. This sequence joins TRBV28 and TRBJ1-1, with 7 bases lining up with TRBD1. The CDR3 region is CASSFSGGGTEAFF. The CDR3 nucleotides read TGTGCCAGCAGTTTTTCAGGGGGTGGCACTGAAGCTTTCTTT.